Listed below are T cell receptor beta chains from one sample, sequenced in a study of blood T cell repertoires in COVID-19. Only in-frame clones appear in the TCRdb table, and some are missing; sequencing was by immunoSEQ multiplex PCR. The table includes approximately 100,000 clones, 80% to 90% detected once. Sequences were obtained from peripheral blood. All receptors derive from a woman of 80 years or more with acute or convalescent COVID-19. The CDR3 runs from the conserved cysteine through the conserved F or W. A D gene is named only where the DNA matches it firmly. Size is omitted from some rows. Given values are once, few, many or a class for expanded clones.

j_call	d_call	v_call	clone_size	cdr3_nt	cdr3_aa
TRBJ2-3	.	TRBV4-1	.	TGCGCCAGCAGCCAATCGACTTGGGATACGCAGTATTTT	CASSQSTWDTQYF
TRBJ2-1	.	TRBV19	.	TGTGCCAGTAGTATAGCTGGCAACTCCTACAATGAGCAGTTCTTC	CASSIAGNSYNEQFF
TRBJ2-1	TRBD1	TRBV19	.	TGTGCCAGTAGTGCATCCTCCCCAGGGACAGGGTCTGAGCAGTTCTTC	CASSASSPGTGSEQFF
TRBJ2-3	TRBD1	TRBV4-1	.	TGCGCCAGCAGCCGAATGGACAGGGACACAGATACGCAGTATTTT	CASSRMDRDTDTQYF
TRBJ2-7	.	TRBV10-3	.	TGTGCCATCATGGGCGACAACGACTACGAGCAGTACTTC	CAIMGDNDYEQYF
TRBJ1-6	.	TRBV28	.	TGTGCCAGCAGGGGCAGGAACAATTCACCCCTCCACTTT	CASRGRNNSPLHF
TRBJ1-5	.	TRBV6-5	.	TGTGCCAGCAGTTATACGTCGGGGTCCCAGCATTTT	CASSYTSGSQHF
TRBJ2-5	TRBD2	TRBV5-1	.	TGCGCCAGCAGCTTGGACGGACTAGTGGGGCAAGAGACCCAGTACTTC	CASSLDGLVGQETQYF
TRBJ2-7	.	TRBV27	.	TGTGCCAGCATAGGCGGGGTCTCCTACGAGCAGTACTTC	CASIGGVSYEQYF
TRBJ2-6	TRBD1	TRBV28	.	TGTGCCAGCAGTTCTACAGGGGCGAACTCTGGGGCCAACGTCCTGACTTTC	CASSSTGANSGANVLTF
TRBJ1-4	.	TRBV6-6	.	TGTGCCAGCAGTCTCAGGGGAAGGTATGAAAAACTGTTTTTT	CASSLRGRYEKLFF
TRBJ1-2	.	TRBV18	.	TGTGCCAGCTCACCACCGAGGGGGAACTATGGCTACACCTTC	CASSPPRGNYGYTF
TRBJ2-1	.	TRBV27	once	TGTGCCAGCAGGAGGGCATCCCACAATGAGCAGTTCTTC	CASRRASHNEQFF
TRBJ1-1	.	TRBV5-6	.	TGTGCCAGCAGCTTGCTTACCAGGGCAGACACTGAAGCTTTCTTT	CASSLLTRADTEAFF
TRBJ1-1	TRBD1	TRBV7-3	.	TGTGCCAGCAGCCAAACAGGGGGCAACACTGAAGCTTTCTTT	CASSQTGGNTEAFF